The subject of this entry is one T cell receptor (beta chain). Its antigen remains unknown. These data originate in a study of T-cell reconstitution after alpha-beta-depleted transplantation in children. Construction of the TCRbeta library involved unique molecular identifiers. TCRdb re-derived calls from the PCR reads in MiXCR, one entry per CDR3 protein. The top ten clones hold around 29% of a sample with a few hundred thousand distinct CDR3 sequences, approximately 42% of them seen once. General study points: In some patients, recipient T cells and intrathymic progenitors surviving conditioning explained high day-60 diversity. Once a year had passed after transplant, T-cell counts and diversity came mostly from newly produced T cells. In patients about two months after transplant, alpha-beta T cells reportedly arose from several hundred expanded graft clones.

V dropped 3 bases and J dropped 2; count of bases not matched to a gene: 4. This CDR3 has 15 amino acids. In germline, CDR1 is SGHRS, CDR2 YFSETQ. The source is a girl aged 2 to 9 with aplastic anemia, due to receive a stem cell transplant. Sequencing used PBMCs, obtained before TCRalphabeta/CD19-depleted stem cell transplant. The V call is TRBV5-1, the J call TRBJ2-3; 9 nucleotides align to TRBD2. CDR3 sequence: CASSSRGGVTDTQYF. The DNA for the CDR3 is TGCGCCAGCAGCTCGCGGGGGGGAGTCACAGATACGCAGTATTTT.